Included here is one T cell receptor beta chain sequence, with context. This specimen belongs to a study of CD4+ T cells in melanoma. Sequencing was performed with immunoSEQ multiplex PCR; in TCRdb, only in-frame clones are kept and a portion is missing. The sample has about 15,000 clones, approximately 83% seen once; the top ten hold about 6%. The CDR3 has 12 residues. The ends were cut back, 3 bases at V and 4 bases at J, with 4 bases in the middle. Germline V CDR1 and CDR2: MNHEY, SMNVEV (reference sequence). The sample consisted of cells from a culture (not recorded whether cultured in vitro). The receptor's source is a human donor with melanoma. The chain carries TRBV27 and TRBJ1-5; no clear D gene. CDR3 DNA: TGTGCCAGCAGTTTCAGGAATCAGCCCCAGCATTTT. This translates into CASSFRNQPQHF.